One and the same sample provided the 31 T cell receptor beta chains below, sequenced in a study of graft-versus-host responses after intestinal transplantation. What these receptors recognize is not known. Assay used: immunoSEQ multiplex PCR; TCRdb lists only in-frame clones, some missing. The sample records about 96,000 clones, around nine tenths being singletons. The specimen comprised unstimulated CD4+ T cells sorted from spleen or lymph node cells, sampled before intestinal transplant. The receptors shown here come from a human donor who received an intestinal transplant.

In its sample, this clone was seen once. This chain joins TRBV7-2 and TRBJ2-5, with D maybe TRBD2 (7 bases). This CDR3 region has 15 residues. The germline gives CDR1 SGHTA, CDR2 FQGNSA. Trimming took 5 bases from V and 5 from J, leaving 18 bases between them. The CDR3, as DNA: TGTGCCAGCAGCCCCAGAGGGGGGGCATGGGAGACCCAGTACTTC. Its protein is CASSPRGGAWETQYF.

The gene calls are TRBV4-2 and TRBJ2-2; D gene unclear. From germline, CDR1 is LGHNA and CDR2 YNFKEQ. The CDR3 runs 12 residues. Trimming stripped 6 bases from V and 1 base from J, with 3 bases between. The CDR3, as DNA: TGTGCCAGCAGACAGAACACCGGGGAGCTGTTTTTT. Residues: CASRQNTGELFF.

The chain couples TRBV12-5 to TRBJ2-7, with TRBD2 matching over 10 bases. Germline lookup yields CDR1 LGHNT and CDR2 FRNRAP. V trimming: 5 bases; J trimming: 3 bases; junction bases outside the gene matches: 19. The CDR3 contains 19 residues. CDR3 amino acids: CASGNLLAGRLTGLYEQYF. Here the CDR3 DNA reads TGTGCTAGTGGTAACCTACTAGCGGGACGCCTTACCGGTCTCTACGAGCAGTACTTC.

This clone came up once. V is TRBV6-5 and J is TRBJ2-5; D is perhaps TRBD2 (6 bases). The DNA end is more similar to TRBJ2-7, so the J call may be wrong. CDR3 length: 14 amino acids. The germline V gene encodes CDR1 MNHEY and CDR2 SVGAGI. This chain's CDR3 is CASSPGLGYYEQYF. CDR3 sequence (DNA): TGTGCCAGCAGTCCGGGACTGGGGTACTACGAGCAGTACTTC.

The chain recombines TRBV23-1 with TRBJ1-2; D gene unclear. TRBV23-1 is annotated as an ORF whose role is uncertain. V lost 0 bases and J 1 base, leaving 18 bases between the germline ends. The CDR3 is 18 residues long. The CDR3, as DNA: TGCGCCAGCAGTCAATCCAGTTTAGGGCCGGGCTATAACTATGGCTACACCTTC. This sequence encodes CASSQSSLGPGYNYGYTF.

The J gene is TRBJ1-2, the V gene TRBV28, with D uncertain. The CDR3 has 14 amino acids. The ends were cut back, 3 bases at V and 8 bases at J, with 16 bases in the middle. Germline V CDR1 and CDR2: MDHEN, SYDVKM. The CDR3 nucleotides read TGTGCCAGCAGTTTGTCCCAAACGCGCGGAGGCTACACCTTC. Its translation: CASSLSQTRGGYTF.

This chain links TRBV18 with TRBJ2-3; D is perhaps TRBD2 (5 bases). CDR3 length equals 16 residues. Trimming pared 3 bases from V and 2 bases from J, leaving 15 bases between. The germline gives CDR1 KGHSH, CDR2 LQKENI. In nucleotides, the CDR3 is TGTGCCAGCTCACCTCGGTGGAGCGGATCCACAGATACGCAGTATTTT. Translated, it gives CASSPRWSGSTDTQYF.

This sequence joins TRBV28 and TRBJ2-5; D uncertain. The V end was cut by 3 bases, the J end by 3 bases, with 8 bases between. This CDR3 is built from 13 residues. Looked up from germline, CDR1 is MDHEN and CDR2 is SYDVKM. CDR3 protein: CASSLVQEETQYF. The DNA for the CDR3 is TGTGCCAGCAGTTTGGTGCAGGAAGAGACCCAGTACTTC.

The chain couples TRBV6-4 to TRBJ2-3; D assignment may be TRBD1 or TRBD2 (7 bases each). The germline CDR1 and CDR2 sequences are MRHNA and SNTAGT. V was cut by 3 bases and J by 2 bases, with 21 bases left in between. CDR3 length: 18 amino acids. This CDR3 is CASSELPGRGGSTDTQYF. The CDR3 nucleotides read TGTGCCAGCAGTGAGCTTCCGGGCAGGGGGGGATCCACAGATACGCAGTATTTT.

The chain is built from TRBV5-4 and TRBJ2-5; D not certain. With 5 bases removed from V and 4 bases from J, the gap between germline ends came to 9 bases. Looked up from germline, CDR1 is SGHNT and CDR2 is YYREEE (reference sequence). The CDR3 runs 12 residues. The CDR3 is CASRNDRETQYF. CDR3 sequence (DNA): TGTGCCAGCAGAAACGACCGAGAGACCCAGTACTTC.

The chain combines TRBV6-5 with TRBJ2-2, with 7 nucleotides matching TRBD1. Germline-derived CDR1 and CDR2 are MNHEY and SVGAGI. V gave up 6 bases and J gave up 1 base; unmatched junction bases: 5. This CDR3 has 15 residues. CDR3 protein: CASRTGDLNTGELFF. In DNA, the CDR3 is TGTGCCAGCAGAACAGGGGATTTGAACACCGGGGAGCTGTTTTTT.

J is TRBJ1-5 and V is TRBV7-2; D unclear. The V end lost 3 bases, the J end lost 5 bases, and 11 bases lay between the germline ends. The CDR3 totals 14 residues. Germline V lookup: CDR1 SGHTA, CDR2 FQGNSA. CDR3 residues: CASSLRFRDQPQHF. CDR3 nucleotide sequence: TGTGCCAGCAGCTTGAGGTTCCGGGATCAGCCCCAGCATTTT.

J is TRBJ2-3 and V is TRBV29-1, with a possible D match to TRBD1 (5 bases). Per germline, CDR1 SQVTM and CDR2 ANQGSEA. The CDR3 totals 14 residues. Trimming left V 2 bases short and J 2 bases short, with 11 bases between. The CDR3 sequence is CSVEMGQYTDTQYF. The CDR3, as DNA: TGCAGCGTTGAAATGGGGCAGTACACAGATACGCAGTATTTT.

The chain combines TRBV5-4 with TRBJ1-6, with 7 bases that match TRBD1. V was pared by 0 bases and J by 13 bases, with 4 bases of the junction left unmatched. The CDR3 is 13 amino acids. CDR1 and CDR2 from the germline V gene are SGHNT and YYREEE (reference sequence). The CDR3 is CASSLGQGGPLHF. The DNA of the CDR3 is TGTGCCAGCAGCTTGGGACAGGGAGGGCCCCTCCACTTT.

The chain links TRBV19 to TRBJ1-5, with D maybe TRBD1 (6 bases). Trimming shortened V by 7 bases and J by 7 bases, and 20 bases separated the two germline ends. The CDR3 has 15 amino acids. Germline CDR1 and CDR2: LNHDA and SQIVND (reference sequence). This chain's CDR3 is CASTLTGPRDQPQHF. The CDR3 DNA reads TGTGCCAGTACCCTCACAGGGCCTCGGGACCAGCCCCAGCATTTT.

The chain couples TRBV28 to TRBJ2-7; 8 bases are shared with TRBD2. Trimming took 8 bases from V and 12 from J; bases not matched to a gene: 6. CDR1 and CDR2 from the germline V gene are MDHEN and SYDVKM. The CDR3 is 10 residues long. The CDR3 DNA follows: TGTGCCAGCGGCCGACTAGCGCCGTACTTC. It encodes CASGRLAPYF.

The chain employs TRBV5-1 and TRBJ2-1; tentatively, D is TRBD1 or TRBD2 (5 bases each). The CDR3 loop spans 16 amino acids. The germline V gene encodes CDR1 SGHRS and CDR2 YFSETQ. Deletions cut 0 bases from V and 0 bases from J, with 10 bases between. The CDR3 protein is CASSLAKGTSYNEQFF. In DNA form, the CDR3 reads TGCGCCAGCAGCTTGGCCAAGGGGACCTCCTACAATGAGCAGTTCTTC.

The rearrangement links TRBV9 to TRBJ2-1, with 12 bases identical to TRBD2. The CDR3 contains 17 residues. The germline V gene has CDR1 SGDLS and CDR2 YYNGEE. J lost 7 bases, V lost 0 bases, and 8 bases had no gene match. CDR3 DNA: TGTGCCAGCAGCGTAGTCGGTTGGACTAGCGGGATGAATGAGCAGTTCTTC. Its protein product is CASSVVGWTSGMNEQFF.

The V call is TRBV20-1, the J call TRBJ1-6; D might be TRBD1 (5 bases). Trimming shortened V by 3 bases and J by 19 bases, and 7 bases separated the two germline ends. Germline values: CDR1 DFQATT, CDR2 SNEGSKA (reference sequence). The CDR3 has 8 amino acids. The CDR3 DNA reads TGCAGTGCTAGGGGGGAGCACTTT. The encoded protein is CSARGEHF.

Comments on this clone: Other DNA sequences from this sample encode an identical CDR3 as well. The chain recombines TRBV30 with TRBJ2-7; 7 nucleotides line up with TRBD2. The CDR3 extends over 12 amino acids. Losses at the gene ends were 1 base for V and 9 bases for J; bases not matched to a gene: 6. The V gene's germline CDR1 is GTSNPN and CDR2 SVGIG (reference sequence). CDR3: CAWSGGGVGQYF. DNA for the CDR3: TGTGCCTGGAGTGGGGGAGGGGTTGGGCAGTACTTC.

This rearrangement joins TRBV18 to TRBJ2-7, with TRBD1 matching over 7 bases. V trimming: 3 bases; J trimming: 2 bases; junction bases outside the gene matches: 7. Germline V gene lookup returns CDR1 KGHSH and CDR2 LQKENI. This CDR3 has 15 residues. The CDR3 sequence: CASSPPGQIPYEQYF. The DNA of the CDR3 is TGTGCCAGCTCACCCCCGGGACAGATACCCTACGAGCAGTACTTC. The whole variable domain, remainder taken from reference TRBV18 and TRBJ2-7, is NAGVMQNPRHLVRRRGQEARLRCSPMKGHSHVYWYRQLPEEGLKFMVYLQKENIIDESGMPKERFSAEFPKEGPSILRIQQVVRGDSAAYFCASSPPGQIPYEQYFGPGTRLTVT.

V is TRBV2 and J is TRBJ2-1, with D unresolved. This CDR3 comprises 14 residues. Germline values: CDR1 SNHLY, CDR2 FYNNEI. Trimming took off 3 bases at V and 5 bases at J, with 11 bases between the two ends. In nucleotides, the CDR3 is TGTGCCAGCAGTGACCCCAGACGGGACAATGAGCAGTTCTTC. This translates into CASSDPRRDNEQFF.

The chain has TRBV19 and TRBJ1-1; perhaps TRBD1 as D (6 bases). The germline gives CDR1 LNHDA, CDR2 SQIVND (reference sequence). The CDR3 sequence is 13 residues long. V was shortened by 5 bases and J by 4 bases, with 11 bases between the two germline ends. The CDR3 bases are TGTGCCAGTAGTGAGGGGGGCGGCACTGAAGCTTTCTTT. Protein product: CASSEGGGTEAFF.

The rearrangement joins TRBV7-3 to TRBJ2-2; tentative D call: TRBD2 (5 bases). Germline CDR1 is SGHTA and CDR2 is FQGTGA. There are 14 residues in the CDR3. The V end was cut by 6 bases, the J end by 4 bases, with 12 bases between. CDR3 region: CASRQEGFTGELFF. DNA for the CDR3: TGTGCCAGCAGGCAAGAGGGTTTCACCGGGGAGCTGTTTTTT.

The chain carries TRBV28 and TRBJ1-6; the D is unclear. Trimming stripped 3 bases from V and 10 bases from J, with 13 bases between. This CDR3 has 14 residues. Germline CDR1 and CDR2: MDHEN and SYDVKM. The CDR3 here is CASSFRRLQSPLHF. In nucleotides, the CDR3 is TGTGCCAGCAGTTTCCGCAGATTACAGTCACCCCTCCACTTT.

The J gene is TRBJ1-2, the V gene TRBV5-4; D gene uncertain. V was cut by 0 bases and J by 4 bases, with 10 bases left in between. In germline, CDR1 is SGHNT, CDR2 YYREEE (reference sequence). The CDR3 loop spans 14 amino acids. DNA of the CDR3: TGTGCCAGCAGCTTGGAGAGGGCCTCCTATGGCTACACCTTC. Protein: CASSLERASYGYTF. Complete variable domain (other parts from reference TRBV5-4 and TRBJ1-2): ETGVTQSPTHLIKTRGQQVTLRCSSQSGHNTVSWYQQALGQGPQFIFQYYREEENGRGNFPPRFSGLQFPNYSSELNVNALELDDSALYLCASSLERASYGYTFGSGTRLTVV.

This chain uses TRBV27 with TRBJ1-4; 7 bases map to TRBD1. The V gene end was trimmed by 5 bases and the J gene end by 2 bases; junction bases not matched to a gene: 5. The germline V gene encodes CDR1 MNHEY and CDR2 SMNVEV (reference sequence). This CDR3 contains 15 residues. Written as DNA, the CDR3 is TGTGCCAGCAGTCCAACAGGGGTGACTAATGAAAAACTGTTTTTT. This sequence encodes CASSPTGVTNEKLFF.

The V call is TRBV12-5, the J call TRBJ2-2; D remains ambiguous. Trimming stripped 2 bases from V and 7 bases from J, with 14 bases between. CDR1 LGHNT and CDR2 FRNRAP come from the germline V gene. This CDR3 is built from 15 residues. CDR3 DNA: TGTGCTAGTGGTTTGCGAGTTCGGGTCGGCGGGGAGCTGTTTTTT. This sequence encodes CASGLRVRVGGELFF.

The chain links TRBV5-1 to TRBJ2-5, with 7 positions matching TRBD2. After removal of 0 bases from V and 5 bases from J, the junction contained 4 bases not matched to a gene. This CDR3 is built from 14 residues. Per germline, CDR1 SGHRS and CDR2 YFSETQ. CDR3 region: CASSLAGGVETQYF. The CDR3 bases are TGCGCCAGCAGCTTGGCGGGAGGTGTGGAGACCCAGTACTTC.

The V and J genes are TRBV19 and TRBJ2-3; D perhaps matches TRBD2 (7 bases). The germline V and J ends were trimmed by 7 bases and 7 bases, with 21 bases remaining between them. Germline V gene data show CDR1 as LNHDA and CDR2 as SQIVND (reference sequence). The CDR3 extends over 15 amino acids. CDR3 nucleotide sequence: TGTGCCAGTAAGGGGGGAGGGAAGACTGAATATACGCAGTATTTT. Protein product: CASKGGGKTEYTQYF.

V is TRBV5-4 and J is TRBJ2-1; D is unresolved. Trimming took off 4 bases at V and 0 bases at J, with 11 bases between the two ends. The CDR3 covers 15 residues. The V gene's germline CDR1 is SGHNT and CDR2 YYREEE (reference sequence). CDR3: CASSIGQFSYNEQFF. In DNA, the CDR3 is TGTGCCAGCAGCATTGGGCAGTTCTCCTACAATGAGCAGTTCTTC.